One sample yielded the 4 T cell receptor beta chains listed below, sequenced in a study of neurological immune-mediated disorders. Sample time point: longitudinal time-point 1 (baseline). TCRdb re-analysed the 5' RACE reads in MiXCR, keeping a single row per CDR3 protein. The sample carries 71,000 or so distinct CDR3 sequences, roughly 13% recorded once. Sequenced: PBMCs. These receptors all come from a female donor with HTLV-1-associated myelopathy (HAM/TSP).

This clonotype was seen at least ten times. J is TRBJ2-3 and V is TRBV7-2; 9 bases agree with TRBD1. Looked up from germline, CDR1 is SGHTA and CDR2 is FQGNSA. The CDR3 runs to 14 residues. J was trimmed by 3 bases and V by 7 bases; bases with no gene match: 5. The CDR3, as DNA: TGTGCCAGCAAACCGGGACAGGGAACAGATACGCAGTATTTT. This translates into CASKPGQGTDTQYF.

Many counts were recorded for this clonotype. This sequence joins TRBV7-2 and TRBJ2-2; D is possibly TRBD2 (6 bases). This CDR3 is 15 amino acids long. CDR1 SGHTA and CDR2 FQGNSA come from the germline V gene. V was clipped by 3 bases and J by 5 bases, with 13 bases between them. The CDR3 here is CASSFPGLKTGELFF. In nucleotides, the CDR3 is TGTGCCAGCAGCTTCCCGGGACTCAAAACCGGGGAGCTGTTTTTT.

This clonotype was detected only a few times. The chain is built from TRBV25-1 and TRBJ2-7; possible D gene TRBD2, 6 bases. The CDR3 is 13 amino acids. Per germline, CDR1 MGHDK and CDR2 SYGVNS. Trimming pared 2 bases from V and 2 bases from J, leaving 7 bases between. This chain's CDR3 is CASSEGGAYEQYF. The CDR3 DNA reads as TGTGCCAGCAGTGAAGGCGGGGCCTACGAGCAGTACTTC.

This clonotype was found many times. The V and J genes are TRBV20-1 and TRBJ2-7, with D perhaps given as TRBD1 or TRBD2 (5 bases each). Trimming cost V 5 bases and J 0 bases, with 14 bases left between them. CDR1 DFQATT and CDR2 SNEGSKA come from the germline V gene (reference sequence). The CDR3 is made up of 14 amino acids. In DNA form, the CDR3 reads TGCAGTGCTCCATGGGCCGGGGCCTCCTACGAGCAGTACTTC. Protein sequence: CSAPWAGASYEQYF.